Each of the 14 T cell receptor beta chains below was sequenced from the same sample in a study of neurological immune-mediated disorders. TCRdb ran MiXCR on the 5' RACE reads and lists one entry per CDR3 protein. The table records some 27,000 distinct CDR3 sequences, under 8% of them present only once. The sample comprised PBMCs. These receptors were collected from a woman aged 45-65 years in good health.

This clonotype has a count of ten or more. CDR3 sequence (DNA): TGTGCCAGCAGGGAGGGGAGCCGGGCAGGGGAGCAGTACTTC. This gives the protein CASREGSRAGEQYF. The chain recombines TRBV28 with TRBJ2-7, with D maybe TRBD2 (6 bases). The CDR3 length is 14 residues. Germline CDR1 is MDHEN and CDR2 is SYDVKM. The V end lost 6 bases, the J end lost 7 bases, and 19 bases lay between the germline ends.

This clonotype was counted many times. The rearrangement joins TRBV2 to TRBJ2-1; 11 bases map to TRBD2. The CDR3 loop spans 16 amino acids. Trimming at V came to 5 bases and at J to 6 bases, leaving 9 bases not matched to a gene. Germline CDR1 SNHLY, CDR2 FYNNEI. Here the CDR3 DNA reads TGTGCCAGCAGTAGTCAACTAGCGGGGGTTCGCAATGAGCAGTTCTTC. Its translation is CASSSQLAGVRNEQFF.

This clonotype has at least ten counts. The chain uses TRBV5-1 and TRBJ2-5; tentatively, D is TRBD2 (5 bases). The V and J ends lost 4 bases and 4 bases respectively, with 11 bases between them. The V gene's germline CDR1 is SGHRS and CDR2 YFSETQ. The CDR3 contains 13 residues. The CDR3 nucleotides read TGCGCCAGCAGCCGATCGGGGTCAGAGACCCAGTACTTC. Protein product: CASSRSGSETQYF.

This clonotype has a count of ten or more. CDR3 amino acids: CASSQFKRDEQYF. The CDR3 DNA is TGTGCCAGCAGCCAGTTCAAAAGAGACGAGCAGTACTTC. The gene calls are TRBV3-1 and TRBJ2-7; no firm D call. Germline CDR1 and CDR2: LGHDT and YNNKEL (reference sequence). The ends were cut back, 3 bases at V and 5 bases at J, with 11 bases in the middle. The CDR3 runs to 13 residues.

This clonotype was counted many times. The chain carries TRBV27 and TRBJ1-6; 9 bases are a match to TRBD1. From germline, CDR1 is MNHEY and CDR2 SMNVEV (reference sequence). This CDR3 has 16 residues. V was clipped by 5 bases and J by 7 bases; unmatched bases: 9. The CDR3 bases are TGTGCCAGCAGTCCTAGCCCGGGACAGGGAAATTCACCCCTCCACTTT. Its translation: CASSPSPGQGNSPLHF.

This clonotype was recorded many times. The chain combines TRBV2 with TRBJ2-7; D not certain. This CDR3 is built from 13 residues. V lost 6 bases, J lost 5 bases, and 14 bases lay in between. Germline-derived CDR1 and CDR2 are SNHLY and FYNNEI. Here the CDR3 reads CASRPRASNEQYF. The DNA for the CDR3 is TGTGCCAGCAGACCCCGGGCCTCAAACGAGCAGTACTTC.

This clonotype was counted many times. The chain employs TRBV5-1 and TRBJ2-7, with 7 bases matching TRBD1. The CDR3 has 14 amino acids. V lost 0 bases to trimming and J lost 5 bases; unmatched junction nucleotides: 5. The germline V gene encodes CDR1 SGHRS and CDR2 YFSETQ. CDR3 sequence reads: CASSLAGTGDEQYF. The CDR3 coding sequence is TGCGCCAGCAGCTTGGCCGGAACAGGGGACGAGCAGTACTTC.

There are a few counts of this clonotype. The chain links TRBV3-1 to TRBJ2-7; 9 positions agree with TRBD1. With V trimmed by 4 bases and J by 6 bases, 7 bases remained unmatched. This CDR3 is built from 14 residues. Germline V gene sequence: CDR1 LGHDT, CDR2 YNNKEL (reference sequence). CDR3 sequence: CASSPLTGGVEQYF. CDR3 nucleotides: TGTGCCAGCAGCCCTTTGACAGGGGGGGTCGAGCAGTACTTC.

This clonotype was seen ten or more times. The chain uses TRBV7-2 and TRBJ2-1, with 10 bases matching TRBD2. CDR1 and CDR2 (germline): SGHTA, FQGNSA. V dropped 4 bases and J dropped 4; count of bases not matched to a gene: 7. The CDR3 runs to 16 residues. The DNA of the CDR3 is TGTGCCAGCAGCTCCCGTAGCGGGGGGCTTTACAATGAGCAGTTCTTC. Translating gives CASSSRSGGLYNEQFF.

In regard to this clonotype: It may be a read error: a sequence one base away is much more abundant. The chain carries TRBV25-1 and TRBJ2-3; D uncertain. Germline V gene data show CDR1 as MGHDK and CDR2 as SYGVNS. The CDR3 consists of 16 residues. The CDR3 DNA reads TGTGCCAACAGTTATCAAATTTTAGAGGGCACAGATACGCAGTATTTT. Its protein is CANSYQILEGTDTQYF.

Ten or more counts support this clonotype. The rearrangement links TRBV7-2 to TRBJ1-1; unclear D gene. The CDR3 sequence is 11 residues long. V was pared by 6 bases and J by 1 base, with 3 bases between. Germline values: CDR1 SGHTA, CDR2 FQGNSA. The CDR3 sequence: CASSQNTEAFF. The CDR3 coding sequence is TGTGCCAGCAGTCAGAACACTGAAGCTTTCTTT.

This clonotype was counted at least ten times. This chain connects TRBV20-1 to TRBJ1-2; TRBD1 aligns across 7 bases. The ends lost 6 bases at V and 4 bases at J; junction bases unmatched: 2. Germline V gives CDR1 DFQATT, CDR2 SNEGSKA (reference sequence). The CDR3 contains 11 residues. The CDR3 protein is CSAQGGYGYTF. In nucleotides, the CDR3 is TGCAGTGCCCAGGGGGGCTATGGCTACACCTTC.

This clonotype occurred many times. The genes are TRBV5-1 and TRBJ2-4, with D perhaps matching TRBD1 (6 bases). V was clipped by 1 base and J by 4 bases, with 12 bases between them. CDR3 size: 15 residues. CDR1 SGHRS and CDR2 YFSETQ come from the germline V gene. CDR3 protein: CASSLLTQGKNIQYF. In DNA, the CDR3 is TGCGCCAGCAGCTTGTTGACACAGGGTAAAAACATTCAGTACTTC. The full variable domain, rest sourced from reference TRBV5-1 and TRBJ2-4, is KAGVTQTPRYLIKTRGQQVTLSCSPISGHRSVSWYQQTPGQGLQFLFEYFSETQRNKGNFPGRFSGRQFSNSRSEMNVSTLELGDSALYLCASSLLTQGKNIQYFGAGTRLSVL.

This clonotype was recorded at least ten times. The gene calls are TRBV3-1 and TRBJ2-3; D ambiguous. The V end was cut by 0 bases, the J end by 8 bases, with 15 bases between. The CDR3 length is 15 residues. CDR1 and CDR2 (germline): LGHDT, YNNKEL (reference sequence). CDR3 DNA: TGTGCCAGCAGCCAAGAGGCACCCCGGAGAGGTACGCAGTATTTT. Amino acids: CASSQEAPRRGTQYF.